Presented here are 5 T cell receptor beta chains from one specimen sequenced in a study of blood T cell repertoires in COVID-19. Produced via immunoSEQ multiplex PCR; TCRdb's table is partial and in-frame only. The sample carries hundreds of thousands of clones, approximately 90% recorded once. The sample was peripheral blood. The receptor set was obtained from a woman under 30 with acute or convalescent COVID-19.

This chain joins TRBV5-1 and TRBJ1-5; TRBD1 matches 10 bases. V shed 0 bases, J shed 5 bases, and the junction held 2 bases outside the gene matches. Germline values: CDR1 SGHRS, CDR2 YFSETQ. The CDR3 covers 15 residues. The CDR3 DNA follows: TGCGCCAGCAGCTTGGGACAGGGGGCGCATCAGCCCCAGCATTTT. Residues: CASSLGQGAHQPQHF.

The chain couples TRBV6-1 to TRBJ1-3; 7 positions match TRBD1. Trimming took 3 bases from V and 0 from J; bases not matched to a gene: 2. The CDR3 loop spans 15 amino acids. Germline lookup yields CDR1 MNHNS and CDR2 SASEGT. The CDR3 sequence is CASSETGFSGNTIYF. CDR3 nucleotides: TGTGCCAGCAGTGAGACAGGGTTCTCTGGAAACACCATATATTTT.

This clone was counted only a few times. The DNA for the CDR3 is TGTGCCAGCAGTCCGCTTGGGGGGGACGGCCGTCGTCGGTCCAATTCACCCCTCCACTTT. Translating gives CASSPLGGDGRRRSNSPLHF. The rearrangement links TRBV6-6 to TRBJ1-6, with a possible D match to TRBD1 (5 bases). There are 20 residues in the CDR3. Trimming left V 5 bases short and J 7 bases short, with 30 bases between. Looked up from germline, CDR1 is MNHNY and CDR2 is SVGAGI (reference sequence).

The gene calls are TRBV13 and TRBJ2-1; D is perhaps TRBD2 (5 bases). This CDR3 has 13 amino acids. The V end lost 6 bases, the J end lost 10 bases, and 16 bases lay between the germline ends. The germline CDR1 and CDR2 sequences are PRHDT and FYEKMQ (reference sequence). The CDR3 region has the DNA TGTGCCAGCAGTTTTGGGAGTGCCGGGGAGCAGTTCTTC. It yields the protein CASSFGSAGEQFF.

V is TRBV11-2 and J is TRBJ2-1; D gene ambiguous. Trimming removed 0 bases at V and 7 bases at J, with 10 bases between. Germline loops: CDR1 SGHAT, CDR2 FQNNGV. The CDR3 covers 14 residues. CDR3 amino acids: CASSLDPPLNEQFF. The CDR3 DNA sequence: TGTGCCAGCAGCTTAGATCCCCCTCTGAATGAGCAGTTCTTC.